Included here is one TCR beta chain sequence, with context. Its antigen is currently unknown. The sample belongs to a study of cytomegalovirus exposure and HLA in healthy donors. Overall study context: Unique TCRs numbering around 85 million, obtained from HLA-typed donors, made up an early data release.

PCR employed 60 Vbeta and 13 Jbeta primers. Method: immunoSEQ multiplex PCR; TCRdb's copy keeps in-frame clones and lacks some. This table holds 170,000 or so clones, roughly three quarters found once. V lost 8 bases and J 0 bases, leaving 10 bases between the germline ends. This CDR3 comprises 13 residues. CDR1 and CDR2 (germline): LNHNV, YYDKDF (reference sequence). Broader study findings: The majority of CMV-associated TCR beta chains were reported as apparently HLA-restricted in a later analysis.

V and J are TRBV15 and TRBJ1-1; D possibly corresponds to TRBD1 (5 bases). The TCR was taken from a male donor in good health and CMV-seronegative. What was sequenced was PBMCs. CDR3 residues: CATGDSVNTEAFF. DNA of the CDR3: TGTGCCACCGGGGACTCCGTGAACACTGAAGCTTTCTTT.